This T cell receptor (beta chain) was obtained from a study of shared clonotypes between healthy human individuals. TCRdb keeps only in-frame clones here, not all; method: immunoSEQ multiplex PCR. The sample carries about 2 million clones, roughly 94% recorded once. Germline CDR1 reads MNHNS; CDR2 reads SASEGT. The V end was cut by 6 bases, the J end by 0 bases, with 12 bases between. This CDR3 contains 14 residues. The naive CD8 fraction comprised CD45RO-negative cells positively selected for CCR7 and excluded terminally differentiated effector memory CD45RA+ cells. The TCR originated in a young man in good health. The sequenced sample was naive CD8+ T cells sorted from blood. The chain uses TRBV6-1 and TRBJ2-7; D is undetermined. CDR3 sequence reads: CASSLPGFSYEQYF. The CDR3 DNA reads TGTGCCAGCAGCCTACCGGGTTTCTCCTACGAGCAGTACTTC.